The 27 T cell receptor beta chains below all came from one sample that was sequenced in a study of T cells after yellow fever vaccination (dated by TCRdb to the late 2010s). Libraries came from 5' RACE. Reads for this sample came from an Illumina HiSeq 2500. Through fastp at Q25 and MiXCR, TCRdb rebuilt clones from the public reads, retaining in-frame beta chains. Rows merge per CDR3 protein into single entries with the most common DNA and genes. The sample table shows under 550,000 distinct CDR3 sequences, and about a fifth are seen once. The ten largest clonotypes hold about 15% of the sample. The sample's treatment or condition, from its label and the paper: live attenuated yellow fever vaccine strain. Sequences were derived from PBMCs, sampled roughly 23 days after the first yellow fever vaccination. Receptors originate from a man between 18 and 29 years old who received the YFV17D yellow fever vaccine.

This clonotype was observed a few times. The rearrangement joins TRBV27 to TRBJ2-7; D might be TRBD1 or TRBD2, each matching 5 bases. V shed 5 bases and J shed 3 bases, with 11 bases lying between them. This CDR3 is built from 13 residues. Per germline, CDR1 MNHEY and CDR2 SMNVEV (reference sequence). Here the CDR3 DNA reads TGTGCCAGCAGTCCGTGGGACGGCTACGAGCAGTACGTC. Translated, it gives CASSPWDGYEQYV.

This clonotype was recorded a few times. The chain recombines TRBV12-3 or TRBV12-4 with TRBJ1-5; D remains unclear. V was cut by 4 bases and J by 5 bases, with 9 bases left in between. The CDR3 consists of 13 residues. The CDR3 here is CASSWRPDQPQHF. Here the CDR3 DNA reads TGTGCCAGCAGTTGGAGGCCCGATCAGCCCCAGCATTTT.

This clonotype was counted only a few times. V gene TRBV6-5 combines with J gene TRBJ1-6, with D hard to call. This CDR3 region has 13 residues. The germline V and J ends were trimmed by 6 bases and 5 bases, with 8 bases remaining between them. CDR1 and CDR2 (germline): MNHEY, SVGAGI. Here the CDR3 reads CASRGFHNSPLHF. CDR3 DNA sequence: TGTGCCAGCAGGGGGTTCCATAATTCACCCCTCCACTTT.

The chain links TRBV7-2 to TRBJ2-3, with TRBD2 identical over 8 bases. CDR3 length equals 15 residues. V shed 4 bases and J 10 bases; nucleotides not matched to a gene: 13. Germline lookup yields CDR1 SGHTA and CDR2 FQGNSA. CDR3 nucleotides: TGTGCCAGCAGCTCGCTAGCGGGTAGGGGGAATGCGCAGTATTTT. It yields the protein CASSSLAGRGNAQYF.

The J gene is TRBJ2-6, the V gene TRBV7-2; 11 bases agree with TRBD1. This CDR3 contains 18 residues. Trimming removed 0 bases from V and 3 bases from J; junction bases left unmatched: 4. The germline gives CDR1 SGHTA, CDR2 FQGNSA. As DNA, the CDR3 is TGTGCCAGCAGCTTAGCCGGGACAGGGGGAGGTGGGGCCAACGTCCTGACTTTC. Translated: CASSLAGTGGGGANVLTF. Full variable domain (missing parts from reference TRBV7-2 and TRBJ2-6): GAGVSQSPSNKVTEKGKDVELRCDPISGHTALYWYRQSLGQGLEFLIYFQGNSAPDKSGLPSDRFSAERTGGSVSTLTIQRTQQEDSAVYLCASSLAGTGGGGANVLTFGAGSRLTVL.

About this clonotype: A much larger clone sits a single nucleotide away, making a read error possible. The rearrangement links TRBV7-9 to TRBJ2-2, with D possibly TRBD2 on 5 matching bases. CDR3 length: 11 residues. Germline loops: CDR1 SEHNR, CDR2 FQNEAQ (reference sequence). The CDR3 DNA is TGTGCCAGCAGCTTAATCGGGAAGCTGTTTTTT. The encoded protein is CASSLIGKLFF. Full variable domain (remainder filled in from reference TRBV7-9 and TRBJ2-2): DTGVSQNPRHKITKRGQNVTFRCDPISEHNRLYWYRQTLGQGPEFLTYFQNEAQLEKSRLLSDRFSAERPKGSFSTLEIQRTEQGDSAMYLCASSLIGKLFFGEGSRLTVL.

V gene TRBV7-3 combines with J gene TRBJ2-1; D perhaps matches TRBD1 (6 bases). Trimming removed 5 bases from V and 9 bases from J, with 20 bases in between. The CDR3 spans 15 residues. Germline assignment: CDR1 SGHTA and CDR2 FQGTGA. CDR3 region: CASSPPGVEGSEQFF. For the CDR3, the DNA is TGTGCCAGCAGCCCCCCAGGGGTTGAGGGGAGTGAGCAGTTCTTC.

The V gene is TRBV24-1, the J gene TRBJ1-1, with TRBD1 identical over 8 bases. V was pared by 4 bases and J by 6 bases, with 12 bases of the junction left unmatched. Germline-derived CDR1 and CDR2 are KGHDR and SFDVKD. The CDR3 runs to 16 residues. The CDR3 region has the DNA TGTGCCACCAGTGACCGACAGGGGAGATCAATCTCTGAAGCTTTCTTT. It encodes CATSDRQGRSISEAFF.

The chain recombines TRBV20-1 with TRBJ2-4, with TRBD1 identical over 8 bases. The length of the CDR3 is 17 residues. The J segment lost 1 base and the V segment lost 6 bases, leaving 14 bases of the junction unmatched. The germline gives CDR1 DFQATT, CDR2 SNEGSKA (reference sequence). The CDR3 reads CSADRVTTAHAKNIQYF. CDR3 coding DNA: TGCAGTGCGGACAGGGTGACCACTGCCCACGCCAAAAACATTCAGTACTTC.

The rearrangement uses TRBV24-1 and TRBJ1-5; D unclear. CDR1 is KGHDR, CDR2 SFDVKD, per germline. This CDR3 is 15 amino acids long. The V end was cut by 4 bases, the J end by 5 bases, with 14 bases between. The DNA for the CDR3 is TGTGCCACCAGTGACTCTCGAAGAGCCGATCAGCCCCAGCATTTT. It encodes CATSDSRRADQPQHF.

The CDR3 loop is CASTPTTGGGYTF. In DNA, the CDR3 is TGTGCCAGCACCCCGACGACAGGGGGTGGCTACACCTTC. The J gene is TRBJ1-2, the V gene TRBV12-3 or TRBV12-4; 9 bases agree with TRBD1. V was clipped by 7 bases and J by 7 bases; unmatched bases: 7. This CDR3 is built from 13 residues.

A few counts support this clonotype. The V and J genes are TRBV6-5 and TRBJ1-3; D might be TRBD1 (5 bases). Germline V gene sequence: CDR1 MNHEY, CDR2 SVGAGI. The CDR3 contains 15 residues. Trimming left V 0 bases short and J 7 bases short, with 13 bases between. CDR3 nucleotides: TGTGCCAGCAGTTACTCAATATCAGGGAAGAACACCATATATTTT. Translation gives CASSYSISGKNTIYF.

The chain is built from TRBV5-1 and TRBJ2-3; D is possibly TRBD1 or TRBD2 (5 bases each). Trimming shortened V by 6 bases and J by 3 bases, and 14 bases separated the two germline ends. CDR1 SGHRS and CDR2 YFSETQ come from the germline V gene. CDR3 length equals 14 residues. The CDR3 protein is CASTKSWGTDTQYF. CDR3 DNA: TGCGCCAGCACCAAATCGTGGGGGACAGATACGCAGTATTTT. Full variable domain (rest looked up from reference TRBV5-1 and TRBJ2-3): KAGVTQTPRYLIKTRGQQVTLSCSPISGHRSVSWYQQTPGQGLQFLFEYFSETQRNKGNFPGRFSGRQFSNSRSEMNVSTLELGDSALYLCASTKSWGTDTQYFGPGTRLTVL.

This clonotype was observed a handful of times. The CDR3 DNA follows: TGTGCCAGTAGTTCCCAAGGGGCTCCGGAGACCCAGTACTTC. This sequence encodes CASSSQGAPETQYF. The chain joins TRBV19 to TRBJ2-5, with D tentatively TRBD1 (5 bases). CDR3 length: 14 amino acids. V lost 5 bases to trimming and J lost 5 bases, with 15 bases between them. CDR1 LNHDA and CDR2 SQIVND come from the germline V gene (reference sequence). Full variable domain (remainder filled in from reference TRBV19 and TRBJ2-5): DGGITQSPKYLFRKEGQNVTLSCEQNLNHDAMYWYRQDPGQGLRLIYYSQIVNDFQKGDIAEGYSVSREKKESFPLTVTSAQKNPTAFYLCASSSQGAPETQYFGPGTRLLVL.

This clonotype was seen many times. The CDR3 spells CASGVQGAAFF. Written as DNA, the CDR3 is TGTGCCAGCGGAGTGCAGGGGGCTGCTTTCTTT. J is TRBJ1-1 and V is TRBV6-5, with 8 bases fitting TRBD1. Germline-derived CDR1 and CDR2 are MNHEY and SVGAGI. The CDR3 contains 11 residues. V lost 8 bases to trimming and J lost 11 bases; unmatched junction nucleotides: 7.

The rearrangement joins TRBV10-3 to TRBJ2-4; 9 nucleotides match TRBD1. The CDR3 sequence is 16 residues long. Per germline, CDR1 ENHRY and CDR2 SYGVKD. V shed 6 bases and J 0 bases; nucleotides not matched to a gene: 6. The CDR3 reads CAISRQGVGAKNIQYF. The DNA of the CDR3 is TGTGCCATCAGCAGACAGGGGGTAGGAGCCAAAAACATTCAGTACTTC.

This clonotype has only a few counts. The V call is TRBV20-1, the J call TRBJ2-1; D ambiguous. There are 12 residues in the CDR3. CDR1 is DFQATT and CDR2 is SNEGSKA in the germline V gene (reference sequence). The ends were cut back, 3 bases at V and 4 bases at J, with 7 bases in the middle. This CDR3 is CSASRSYNEQFF. The CDR3 region has the DNA TGCAGTGCTAGCAGGTCTTACAATGAGCAGTTCTTC.

This clonotype was detected only a few times. This chain uses TRBV18 with TRBJ2-7; D uncertain. The CDR3 spans 13 residues. From germline, CDR1 is KGHSH and CDR2 LQKENI. The V end was cut by 2 bases, the J end by 2 bases, with 7 bases between. The CDR3 DNA sequence: TGTGCCAGCTCACCATCCCCCGCCTACGAGCAGTACGTC. It encodes CASSPSPAYEQYV.

V usage is TRBV7-8 and J usage is TRBJ2-5; tentatively, D is TRBD1 or TRBD2 (5 bases each). This CDR3 contains 14 residues. V shed 1 base and J shed 3 bases, with 9 bases lying between them. Germline V lookup: CDR1 SGHVS, CDR2 FQNEAQ. DNA of the CDR3: TGTGCCAGCAGCTTAGAATGGGGGAAAGAGACCCAGTACTTC. Translated: CASSLEWGKETQYF.

This clonotype was counted a few times. The rearrangement uses TRBV11-2 and TRBJ2-7, with a weak D call TRBD2 (5 bases). This CDR3 region has 14 residues. Per germline, CDR1 SGHAT and CDR2 FQNNGV. Trimming took 5 bases from V and 3 from J, leaving 14 bases between them. The CDR3 DNA reads TGTGCCAGCAGCCCCACCGGACTTTACTACGAGCAGTACGTC. Its translation is CASSPTGLYYEQYV.

This chain links TRBV6-2 or TRBV6-3 with TRBJ2-7; 7 bases fit TRBD1. The CDR3 consists of 16 residues. In germline, CDR1 is MNHEY, CDR2 SVGEGT. V lost 5 bases, J lost 1 base, and 11 bases stayed unmatched. This CDR3 reads CASSRIAGTESYEQYV. The CDR3 DNA sequence: TGTGCCAGCAGTAGAATCGCCGGGACAGAGTCCTACGAGCAGTACGTC.

This clonotype was recorded a few times. This chain uses TRBV4-2 with TRBJ1-5; tentatively, D is TRBD1 (5 bases). Trimming stripped 0 bases from V and 4 bases from J, with 10 bases between. This CDR3 spans 15 amino acids. Per germline, CDR1 LGHNA and CDR2 YNFKEQ. The CDR3 DNA is TGTGCCAGCAGCCAAGACGTGTGGGGGAATCAGCCCCAGCATTTT. The encoded protein is CASSQDVWGNQPQHF.

This clonotype was recorded at least ten times. The chain employs TRBV4-2 and TRBJ2-1, with 11 bases aligning to TRBD2. Germline CDR1 is LGHNA and CDR2 is YNFKEQ. Trimming cost V 6 bases and J 9 bases; bases outside gene matches: 4. The CDR3 totals 13 residues. The CDR3 DNA is TGTGCCAGCAGGCTAGCGGGGGGCGGTGAGCAGTTCTTC. It specifies CASRLAGGGEQFF.

This chain connects TRBV20-1 to TRBJ1-4; maybe TRBD1 (6 bases). Looked up from germline, CDR1 is DFQATT and CDR2 is SNEGSKA (reference sequence). The CDR3 is 14 residues long. Trimming removed 5 bases at V and 8 bases at J, with 18 bases between. Here the CDR3 DNA reads TGCAGTGCTGGGGGCGGGGAGGTGAAAGAAAAACTGTTTTTT. It translates to CSAGGGEVKEKLFF.

The chain uses TRBV5-1 and TRBJ2-1; D is possibly TRBD2 (5 bases). This CDR3 spans 14 amino acids. The V gene's germline CDR1 is SGHRS and CDR2 YFSETQ. V lost 4 bases, J lost 2 bases, and 10 bases lay in between. CDR3 nucleotide sequence: TGCGCCAGCAGCCCCGATAGCGCCTACAATGAGCAGTTCTTC. As protein: CASSPDSAYNEQFF.

V gene TRBV7-8 combines with J gene TRBJ2-2, with TRBD1 identical over 7 bases. The germline gives CDR1 SGHVS, CDR2 FQNEAQ. Losses at the gene ends were 3 bases for V and 7 bases for J; bases not matched to a gene: 5. The CDR3 is 14 residues long. CDR3 loop: CASSLRQGDGELFF. The CDR3 DNA is TGTGCCAGCAGCTTGAGACAGGGAGACGGGGAGCTGTTTTTT.

This clonotype was recorded a few times. The V gene is TRBV3-1, the J gene TRBJ1-1; maybe TRBD1 (6 bases). CDR1 is LGHDT and CDR2 is YNNKEL in the germline V gene (reference sequence). The CDR3 contains 14 residues. V was trimmed by 1 base and J by 4 bases, leaving 10 bases between them. In DNA form, the CDR3 reads TGTGCCAGCAGCCAAGTAGGGGGGCCCACTGAAGCTTTCTTT. Translated, it gives CASSQVGGPTEAFF.